Presented here are 20 T cell receptor beta chains from one specimen sequenced in a study of PD-1 blockade in classical Hodgkin lymphoma. Clones were sequenced by immunoSEQ multiplex PCR, and TCRdb holds only the in-frame ones, with some missing. This sample has just over 35,000 clones, with about 70% found just once. Each patient's relapse followed autologous stem cell transplantation, and brentuximab vedotin exposure varied. The source was peripheral blood mononuclear cells (PBMCs), collected before the second cycle of nivolumab. These receptors originate from a human donor with classical Hodgkin lymphoma.

The chain employs TRBV5-4 and TRBJ1-3; TRBD1 aligns across 7 bases. Unmatched junction bases numbered 5, after V lost 4 bases and J lost 1 base. This CDR3 spans 15 amino acids. Germline assignment: CDR1 SGHNT and CDR2 YYREEE (reference sequence). Written as DNA, the CDR3 is TGTGCCAGCAGCCGACAGGGATTTTCTGGAAACACCATATATTTT. Translating gives CASSRQGFSGNTIYF.

The J gene is TRBJ1-2, the V gene TRBV19; no clear D. V was shortened by 7 bases and J by 8 bases, with 14 bases between the two germline ends. Germline V CDR1 and CDR2: LNHDA, SQIVND (reference sequence). This CDR3 is built from 12 residues. Written as DNA, the CDR3 is TGTGCCAGTACCCAAGACTTGGGCGGCTACACCTTC. This translates into CASTQDLGGYTF.

The CDR3 is CASPRGSSYNEQFF. DNA of the CDR3: TGTGCCAGCCCCCGGGGGAGCTCCTACAATGAGCAGTTCTTC. The chain carries TRBV25-1 and TRBJ2-1; TRBD2 might be the D (6 bases). The CDR3 sequence is 14 residues long. Trimming left V 8 bases short and J 0 bases short, with 11 bases between. Germline V CDR1 and CDR2: MGHDK, SYGVNS.

This chain uses TRBV9 with TRBJ1-3; D not resolved. CDR1 is SGDLS and CDR2 is YYNGEE in the germline V gene. V shed 3 bases and J shed 2 bases, with 9 bases lying between them. CDR3 length: 14 residues. CDR3 in amino acids: CASSADMPGNTIYF. The DNA for the CDR3 is TGTGCCAGCAGCGCTGACATGCCTGGAAACACCATATATTTT. Full variable domain (outside the CDR3, taken from reference TRBV9 and TRBJ1-3): DSGVTQTPKHLITATGQRVTLRCSPRSGDLSVYWYQQSLDQGLQFLIQYYNGEERAKGNILERFSAQQFPDLHSELNLSSLELGDSALYFCASSADMPGNTIYFGEGSWLTVV.

This chain uses TRBV19 with TRBJ1-1, with D tentatively TRBD1 (6 bases). The germline V gene encodes CDR1 LNHDA and CDR2 SQIVND (reference sequence). This CDR3 comprises 15 residues. The V and J ends lost 7 bases and 7 bases respectively, with 22 bases between them. This CDR3 reads CASTSSGAGEVEAFF. CDR3 DNA: TGTGCCAGTACCTCCTCCGGGGCAGGGGAAGTTGAAGCTTTCTTT.

This clone occurred a few times. The J gene is TRBJ2-2, the V gene TRBV10-3; D is ambiguous. CDR3 size: 13 residues. CDR1 is ENHRY and CDR2 is SYGVKD in the germline V gene. Trimming pared 7 bases from V and 1 base from J, leaving 7 bases between. CDR3 DNA sequence: TGTGCCATCACAAACCAGAACACCGGGGAGCTGTTTTTT. Translation: CAITNQNTGELFF.

This clone has a handful of counts. The CDR3 region has the DNA TGTGCCAGCAGGCCACAGGGAGGGACAGGAAGATCACCCCTCCACTTT. Encoded protein: CASRPQGGTGRSPLHF. The chain combines TRBV4-2 with TRBJ1-6, with 8 bases identical to TRBD1. V trimming: 6 bases; J trimming: 10 bases; junction bases outside the gene matches: 14. Germline CDR1 LGHNA, CDR2 YNFKEQ. The CDR3 runs 16 residues.

The chain is built from TRBV9 and TRBJ1-5; 9 positions match TRBD1. The V segment lost 4 bases and the J segment 6 bases; nucleotides outside the gene matches: 8. Germline-derived CDR1 and CDR2 are SGDLS and YYNGEE. The CDR3 is 15 amino acids. This chain's CDR3 is CASSSGTGWGQPQHF. DNA for the CDR3: TGTGCCAGCAGCTCTGGGACAGGGTGGGGTCAGCCCCAGCATTTT.

The chain couples TRBV6-5 to TRBJ2-2; D uncertain. The germline CDR1 and CDR2 sequences are MNHEY and SVGAGI. V lost 3 bases, J lost 4 bases, and 6 bases lay in between. The CDR3 covers 13 residues. The CDR3 DNA is TGTGCCAGCAGTTATCCCGGCACCGGGGAGCTGTTTTTT. This codes for CASSYPGTGELFF.

V is TRBV6-1 and J is TRBJ1-6; no clear D. Germline V gives CDR1 MNHNS, CDR2 SASEGT. This CDR3 is built from 14 residues. Trimming removed 7 bases at V and 0 bases at J, with 7 bases between. CDR3 in DNA: TGTGCCAGCATTGGGCGCTCCTATAATTCACCCCTCCACTTT. This encodes CASIGRSYNSPLHF.

The rearrangement uses TRBV6-6 and TRBJ2-7, with 10 bases aligning to TRBD1. CDR1 is MNHNY, CDR2 SVGAGI, per germline (reference sequence). This CDR3 region has 14 residues. V was clipped by 4 bases and J by 6 bases; unmatched bases: 6. DNA for the CDR3: TGTGCCAGCAGTTCGGGACAGGGGAGGGGCGAGCAGTACTTC. Its translation is CASSSGQGRGEQYF.

The chain combines TRBV5-8 with TRBJ2-7; D is ambiguous. Trimming took 0 bases from V and 3 from J, leaving 10 bases between them. This CDR3 contains 14 residues. Germline CDR1 reads SGHTS; CDR2 reads YDEGEE. CDR3 sequence: CASSLGSLIYEQYF. Written as DNA, the CDR3 is TGTGCCAGCAGCTTGGGGTCTCTAATCTACGAGCAGTACTTC.

The V and J genes are TRBV19 and TRBJ2-3; 8 bases line up with TRBD1. Germline trimming cut 7 bases from V and 2 bases from J; bases unmatched to any gene: 14. This CDR3 has 17 amino acids. Germline lookup yields CDR1 LNHDA and CDR2 SQIVND (reference sequence). Here the CDR3 DNA reads TGTGCCAGTACCGTCATTTTCGGGACAGGAGACACAGATACGCAGTATTTT. Translated: CASTVIFGTGDTDTQYF.

This sequence joins TRBV5-6 and TRBJ2-2, with TRBD2 as a possible D gene (6 bases). V was cut by 0 bases and J by 5 bases, with 20 bases left in between. CDR1 and CDR2 (germline): SGHDT, YYEEEE. The CDR3 covers 18 residues. The CDR3, as DNA: TGTGCCAGCAGCTTGGCGGGTCAGTATTGGGGGAGGACCGGGGAGCTGTTTTTT. Its translation is CASSLAGQYWGRTGELFF. The whole variable domain, filled in from reference TRBV5-6 and TRBJ2-2, reads DAGVTQSPTHLIKTRGQQVTLRCSPKSGHDTVSWYQQALGQGPQFIFQYYEEEERQRGNFPDRFSGHQFPNYSSELNVNALLLGDSALYLCASSLAGQYWGRTGELFFGEGSRLTVL.

This chain uses TRBV4-3 with TRBJ1-3, with 7 bases identical to TRBD1. CDR1 and CDR2 (germline): LGHNA, YSLEER. This CDR3 spans 16 amino acids. V dropped 2 bases and J dropped 2; count of bases not matched to a gene: 6. CDR3 region: CASSQQITGAGNTIYF. The CDR3 DNA reads as TGCGCCAGCAGCCAACAAATAACAGGGGCTGGAAACACCATATATTTT.

The rearrangement joins TRBV30 to TRBJ2-2; unclear D gene. Trimming cost V 0 bases and J 3 bases, with 11 bases left between them. The CDR3 consists of 15 residues. Germline values: CDR1 GTSNPN, CDR2 SVGIG (reference sequence). Here the CDR3 DNA reads TGTGCCTGGAGTGTAGCCAGTCCCGACACCGGGGAGCTGTTTTTT. It specifies CAWSVASPDTGELFF.

This clone was picked up one time. The chain is built from TRBV7-2 and TRBJ2-3, with a weak D call TRBD1 (6 bases). The CDR3 loop spans 13 amino acids. CDR1 SGHTA and CDR2 FQGNSA come from the germline V gene. V shed 3 bases and J shed 6 bases, with 10 bases lying between them. The CDR3 reads CASSFNRVDTQYF. CDR3 in DNA: TGTGCCAGCAGCTTCAACAGGGTCGATACGCAGTATTTT. Filled out from reference TRBV7-2 and TRBJ2-3, the complete variable domain reads GAGVSQSPSNKVTEKGKDVELRCDPISGHTALYWYRQSLGQGLEFLIYFQGNSAPDKSGLPSDRFSAERTGGSVSTLTIQRTQQEDSAVYLCASSFNRVDTQYFGPGTRLTVL.

The V and J genes are TRBV18 and TRBJ2-5, with D uncertain. CDR1 and CDR2 from the germline V gene are KGHSH and LQKENI. V lost 3 bases and J lost 1, with 6 bases in between. This CDR3 spans 13 amino acids. CDR3 bases: TGTGCCAGCTCACCCCGGGTCCAAGAGACCCAGTACTTC. Its translation: CASSPRVQETQYF. The whole variable domain, remainder taken from reference TRBV18 and TRBJ2-5, is NAGVMQNPRHLVRRRGQEARLRCSPMKGHSHVYWYRQLPEEGLKFMVYLQKENIIDESGMPKERFSAEFPKEGPSILRIQQVVRGDSAAYFCASSPRVQETQYFGPGTRLLVL.

V and J are TRBV6-6 and TRBJ1-2; D not certain. V shed 2 bases and J shed 7 bases, with 11 bases lying between them. There are 13 residues in the CDR3. Germline-derived CDR1 and CDR2 are MNHNY and SVGAGI (reference sequence). This chain's CDR3 is CASSYGPGGGYTF. In nucleotides, the CDR3 is TGTGCCAGCAGTTACGGCCCGGGCGGTGGCTACACCTTC.

In DNA, the CDR3 is TGTGCCAGCAGCTTTGGTAGCGGGGGGGCCGATGAGCAGTTCTTC. This encodes CASSFGSGGADEQFF. The chain links TRBV7-2 to TRBJ2-1; TRBD2 agrees at 11 bases. The germline CDR1 and CDR2 sequences are SGHTA and FQGNSA. V lost 3 bases to trimming and J lost 8 bases; unmatched junction nucleotides: 6. The CDR3 has 15 residues.